This TCR beta chain emerged from a study of T cell repertoires in cytomegalovirus infection. The study, taken as a whole, reports: HLA-C-restricted CMV clonotypes gave the most frequent clonotype in two of eight donors.

MiXCR, run by TCRdb on the reads, gives a single entry per CDR3 protein. Of 40,000 to 55,000 distinct CDR3 sequences in the sample, about 20% were seen once. This clonotype was seen at least ten times. What it binds is not known. Germline V gene data show CDR1 as SQVTM and CDR2 as ANQGSEA. V lost 3 bases to trimming and J lost 1 base, with 6 bases between them. This CDR3 is built from 13 residues. V and J are TRBV29-1 and TRBJ2-2; D call uncertain. The sequencing here drew on CD8+ T cells from cultured PBMCs, taken from culture after CMV antigen stimulation. This receptor was obtained from a human donor in good health (CMV status not recorded). Some clones in this sample may be carry-over from other donors' samples. The CDR3: CSVERLNTGELFF. The CDR3 DNA follows: TGCAGCGTTGAGCGTCTGAACACCGGGGAGCTGTTTTTT.